These T cell receptor beta chains were read from a single sample in a study of blood T cells in healthy people across ages. A single record per CDR3 protein comes from TCRdb applying MiXCR to the 5' RACE reads. Counted here are hundreds of thousands of distinct CDR3 sequences, roughly 44% occurring once; the ten biggest clones make up roughly a fifth. Sequencing was done on a sample of blood. The receptors stem from a man between 60 and 75 years old in good health. The conserved cysteine and the conserved F or W are not part of the CDR3 here. The order of the fields is V gene, CDR3 length, J gene, CDR3 protein.

v_call: TRBV21-1; cdr3_length: 11; j_call: .; cdr3_aa: ASSSRGDYEQY
v_call: TRBV25-1; cdr3_length: 8; j_call: TRBJ1-1; cdr3_aa: ASIITEAF
v_call: TRBV27; cdr3_length: 13; j_call: TRBJ2-7; cdr3_aa: ASRKGAEGSYEQY
v_call: TRBV25-1; cdr3_length: 12; j_call: TRBJ2-5; cdr3_aa: ASSEFVGGETQY
v_call: TRBV3-1; cdr3_length: 11; j_call: TRBJ2-3; cdr3_aa: ASSQGRLDTQY
v_call: TRBV20-1; cdr3_length: 8; j_call: TRBJ2-1; cdr3_aa: SATGVEQF
v_call: TRBV7-2; cdr3_length: 13; j_call: TRBJ2-5; cdr3_aa: ASSFSGGALGTQY
v_call: TRBV15; cdr3_length: 12; j_call: TRBJ1-5; cdr3_aa: ATSRGVLNQPQH
v_call: TRBV4-3; cdr3_length: 13; j_call: TRBJ1-5; cdr3_aa: ASSQDLSSNQPQH
v_call: TRBV6-6; cdr3_length: 12; j_call: TRBJ2-3; cdr3_aa: ASTPSGGANTQY
v_call: TRBV5-4; cdr3_length: 14; j_call: TRBJ2-3; cdr3_aa: ASSPGGQGFTDTQY